The 26 T cell receptor beta chains in this list originate from one sample, sequenced in a study of blood T cell repertoires in COVID-19. Method: immunoSEQ multiplex PCR; TCRdb's copy keeps in-frame clones and lacks some. This sample carries 180,000 or so clones, more than 70% of them seen once, and the ten largest clones take 4%. Sequenced material: peripheral blood. The source of these receptors is a woman between 25 and 40 years old with acute or convalescent COVID-19.

The rearrangement joins TRBV12-3 or TRBV12-4 to TRBJ2-3; maybe TRBD2 (5 bases). This CDR3 has 13 amino acids. The V and J ends lost 6 bases and 6 bases respectively, with 13 bases between them. DNA for the CDR3: TGTGCCAGCAGAAAAGGTAGCGTGGATACGCAGTATTTT. Translating gives CASRKGSVDTQYF.

The chain employs TRBV27 and TRBJ1-2; D is perhaps TRBD1 (5 bases). This CDR3 is 14 amino acids long. Germline-derived CDR1 and CDR2 are MNHEY and SMNVEV (reference sequence). Trimming shortened V by 2 bases and J by 6 bases, and 13 bases separated the two germline ends. The CDR3 DNA sequence: TGTGCCAGCAGTTTAACGCAGGGACTAAATGGCTACACCTTC. It specifies CASSLTQGLNGYTF.

This clone turned up a few times. The J gene is TRBJ1-2, the V gene TRBV7-8; 9 bases line up with TRBD1. This CDR3 has 17 residues. The germline V gene has CDR1 SGHVS and CDR2 FQNEAQ. J gave up 4 bases and V 0 bases, and 9 bases lay outside the gene matches. Here the CDR3 reads CASSLAGDREMGYGYTF. In DNA form, the CDR3 reads TGTGCCAGCAGCTTAGCGGGGGACAGGGAGATGGGCTATGGCTACACCTTC.

The V gene is TRBV6-2 or TRBV6-3, the J gene TRBJ2-1; D unresolved. Germline V lookup: CDR1 MNHEY, CDR2 SVGEGT. The CDR3 loop spans 10 amino acids. V lost 6 bases, J lost 10 bases, and 7 bases lay in between. As DNA, the CDR3 is TGTGCCAGCAGCGGCCCCGAGCAGTTCTTC. This sequence encodes CASSGPEQFF.

The CDR3 is CASSLAGGLETQYF. Here the CDR3 DNA reads TGTGCCAGCAGCCTAGCGGGAGGGCTTGAGACCCAGTACTTC. The V and J genes are TRBV3-1 (or the pseudogene TRBV3-2) and TRBJ2-5, with 11 bases that match TRBD2. V lost 4 bases, J lost 5 bases, and 3 bases stayed unmatched. CDR3 size: 14 residues. CDR1 LGHDT and CDR2 YNNKEL come from the germline V gene (reference sequence).

A single count supports this clone. V is TRBV18 and J is TRBJ1-2; D gene uncertain. Between the trimmed V and J ends, which lost 3 bases and 1 base, there was a span of 6 bases. Germline CDR1 is KGHSH and CDR2 is LQKENI. This CDR3 comprises 13 residues. The DNA of the CDR3 is TGTGCCAGCTCACCCCCGAGTAACTATGGCTACACCTTC. The encoded protein is CASSPPSNYGYTF.

The chain joins TRBV6-6 to TRBJ1-5; TRBD1 agrees at 8 bases. V shed 4 bases, J shed 7 bases, and the junction held 0 bases outside the gene matches. The CDR3 spans 12 residues. Germline V gene lookup returns CDR1 MNHNY and CDR2 SVGAGI (reference sequence). CDR3 DNA: TGTGCCAGCAGTTGGGACAGGCAGCCCCAGCATTTT. Protein: CASSWDRQPQHF.

For this clone: One end of the junction fails to match germline, which may point to a read error. The V gene is TRBV5-1, the J gene TRBJ2-1, with 14 bases identical to TRBD2. Germline V lookup: CDR1 SGHRS, CDR2 YFSETQ. The CDR3 totals 14 residues. CDR3 nucleotides: TGCGCCAGCAGCCCGGGACTAGCGGGAGATGGTAAGGTCTTC. Its protein product is CASSPGLAGDGKVF.

V and J are TRBV2 and TRBJ2-4; TRBD2 matches 7 bases. V was pared by 8 bases and J by 7 bases, with 5 bases of the junction left unmatched. Per the germline V gene, CDR1 is SNHLY and CDR2 is FYNNEI. This CDR3 is built from 12 residues. Here the CDR3 reads CASRDGGNIQYF. As DNA, the CDR3 is TGTGCCAGCCGGGACGGGGGGAACATTCAGTACTTC.

The chain uses TRBV5-1 and TRBJ2-7; perhaps TRBD2 as D (6 bases). Trimming cost V 0 bases and J 3 bases, with 13 bases left between them. CDR3 length equals 15 residues. Germline-derived CDR1 and CDR2 are SGHRS and YFSETQ. CDR3 sequence: CASSLEPGEYYEQYF. DNA of the CDR3: TGCGCCAGCAGCTTGGAACCGGGAGAGTACTACGAGCAGTACTTC.

CDR3 loop: CASSLKLAGVIDTQYF. CDR3 nucleotides: TGTGCCAGCAGCTTGAAACTAGCGGGAGTAATAGATACGCAGTATTTT. J is TRBJ2-3 and V is TRBV5-6, with 11 bases aligning to TRBD2. V gave up 1 base and J gave up 5 bases; unmatched junction bases: 6. Germline V gives CDR1 SGHDT, CDR2 YYEEEE. The CDR3 spans 16 residues.

This chain connects TRBV5-1 to TRBJ1-2, with TRBD1 as a possible D gene (6 bases). The CDR3 length is 17 residues. V was shortened by 2 bases and J by 10 bases, with 27 bases between the two germline ends. From germline, CDR1 is SGHRS and CDR2 YFSETQ. The CDR3: CASSLGQFYTMEQDYTF. DNA for the CDR3: TGCGCCAGCAGCTTAGGACAGTTTTACACTATGGAGCAGGACTACACCTTC.

This rearrangement joins TRBV5-6 to TRBJ1-1, with TRBD1 matching 7 bases. This CDR3 region has 15 residues. V lost 3 bases to trimming and J lost 1 base; unmatched junction nucleotides: 6. Germline V gene sequence: CDR1 SGHDT, CDR2 YYEEEE. The CDR3 is CASSYPGQRNTEAFF. The DNA of the CDR3 is TGTGCCAGCAGCTATCCGGGACAGCGGAACACTGAAGCTTTCTTT.

J is TRBJ1-6 and V is TRBV28, with D hard to call. This CDR3 has 12 amino acids. V was shortened by 8 bases and J by 9 bases, with 11 bases between the two germline ends. Germline values: CDR1 MDHEN, CDR2 SYDVKM. CDR3 residues: CASGPRGSPLHF. The CDR3 DNA reads as TGTGCCAGCGGCCCCCGGGGTTCACCCCTCCACTTT.

The chain is built from TRBV27 and TRBJ2-7; weak D call: TRBD1 (6 bases). Germline-derived CDR1 and CDR2 are MNHEY and SMNVEV (reference sequence). The CDR3 runs 14 residues. V shed 7 bases and J shed 3 bases, with 16 bases lying between them. The CDR3 loop is CASKIGQSNYEQYF. CDR3 bases: TGTGCCAGCAAAATCGGACAGTCAAACTACGAGCAGTACTTC.

This chain connects TRBV28 to TRBJ2-1; TRBD2 matches at 9 bases. V lost 11 bases, J lost 8 bases, and 16 bases stayed unmatched. Germline CDR1 and CDR2: MDHEN and SYDVKM. The CDR3 extends over 15 amino acids. The CDR3 sequence: CAPAGLREGPDEQFF. As DNA, the CDR3 is TGTGCCCCAGCAGGGTTGCGGGAGGGCCCCGATGAGCAGTTCTTC.

The V call is TRBV2, the J call TRBJ1-2; D uncertain. Trimming took 8 bases from V and 0 from J, leaving 7 bases between them. This CDR3 comprises 12 residues. CDR1 and CDR2 from the germline V gene are SNHLY and FYNNEI. CDR3 protein: CASSLANYGYTF. CDR3 DNA: TGTGCCAGCTCCTTAGCTAACTATGGCTACACCTTC.

On this clone: One junction end disagrees with the germline gene, perhaps due to a read error. The V and J genes are TRBV19 and TRBJ2-1, with D possibly being TRBD1 or TRBD2 (6 bases each). The CDR3 is 14 amino acids. CDR1 LNHDA and CDR2 SQIVND come from the germline V gene (reference sequence). The CDR3 sequence is CASRGTLAYNEQFF. The CDR3 nucleotides are TGTGCTAGTAGGGGGACTTTAGCCTACAATGAGCAGTTCTTC.

The chain carries TRBV28 and TRBJ1-5, with 8 bases identical to TRBD1. The CDR3 is made up of 13 amino acids. Germline V gives CDR1 MDHEN, CDR2 SYDVKM. With V trimmed by 10 bases and J by 3 bases, 5 bases remained unmatched. Written as DNA, the CDR3 is TGTGCCATCCGGGACAGGATCAATCAGCCCCAGCATTTT. Its protein is CAIRDRINQPQHF.

J is TRBJ2-5 and V is TRBV6-5; no reliable D call. Germline V lookup: CDR1 MNHEY, CDR2 SVGAGI. The V gene lost 7 bases and the J gene lost 4 bases, with 13 bases spanning the gap. CDR3 length equals 13 residues. This CDR3 is CASTPGFRETQYF. CDR3 nucleotides: TGTGCCAGCACCCCAGGTTTTAGAGAGACCCAGTACTTC.

The chain combines TRBV28 with TRBJ1-1, with 7 bases identical to TRBD1. Per the germline V gene, CDR1 is MDHEN and CDR2 is SYDVKM. Trimming removed 5 bases from V and 8 bases from J; junction bases left unmatched: 20. This CDR3 is built from 17 residues. CDR3 protein: CASSLITTGSGLVEAFF. The CDR3 DNA is TGTGCCAGCAGTCTGATCACGACAGGGAGTGGTCTTGTGGAAGCTTTCTTT.

The chain joins TRBV5-1 to TRBJ2-5, with 7 bases fitting TRBD1. The CDR3 totals 15 residues. V lost 1 base and J lost 1; bases outside the gene matches: 4. Germline-derived CDR1 and CDR2 are SGHRS and YFSETQ. The CDR3 here is CASSLWTGPQETQYF. CDR3 in DNA: TGCGCCAGCAGCTTGTGGACAGGCCCCCAAGAGACCCAGTACTTC.

The V call is TRBV5-1, the J call TRBJ2-7, with a possible D match to TRBD1 (6 bases). Trimming left V 4 bases short and J 0 bases short, with 11 bases between. Germline V lookup: CDR1 SGHRS, CDR2 YFSETQ. The CDR3 is 14 amino acids. The CDR3 is CASSGQGSSYEQYF. The CDR3 bases are TGCGCCAGCAGCGGTCAGGGGAGCTCCTACGAGCAGTACTTC.

The chain carries TRBV27 and TRBJ2-7, with D possibly TRBD2 on 5 matching bases. The V and J ends lost 6 bases and 0 bases respectively, with 12 bases between them. CDR1 is MNHEY and CDR2 is SMNVEV in the germline V gene (reference sequence). CDR3 size: 14 residues. The CDR3, as DNA: TGTGCCAGCAGGACGATGGGGAGCTCCTACGAGCAGTACTTC. It codes for CASRTMGSSYEQYF.

V gene TRBV5-1 combines with J gene TRBJ2-1; TRBD1 aligns across 9 bases. The V segment lost 4 bases and the J segment 4 bases; nucleotides outside the gene matches: 6. In germline, CDR1 is SGHRS, CDR2 YFSETQ. The CDR3 length is 15 residues. CDR3 in amino acids: CASSGQGSSYNEQFF. The CDR3 coding sequence is TGCGCCAGCAGCGGACAGGGGTCCTCTTACAATGAGCAGTTCTTC.

This chain connects TRBV27 to TRBJ2-2; D unclear. This CDR3 is built from 13 residues. With 0 bases removed from V and 3 bases from J, the gap between germline ends came to 2 bases. CDR1 is MNHEY, CDR2 SMNVEV, per germline (reference sequence). CDR3 loop: CASSLSYTGELFF. In DNA, the CDR3 is TGTGCCAGCAGTTTATCCTACACCGGGGAGCTGTTTTTT.